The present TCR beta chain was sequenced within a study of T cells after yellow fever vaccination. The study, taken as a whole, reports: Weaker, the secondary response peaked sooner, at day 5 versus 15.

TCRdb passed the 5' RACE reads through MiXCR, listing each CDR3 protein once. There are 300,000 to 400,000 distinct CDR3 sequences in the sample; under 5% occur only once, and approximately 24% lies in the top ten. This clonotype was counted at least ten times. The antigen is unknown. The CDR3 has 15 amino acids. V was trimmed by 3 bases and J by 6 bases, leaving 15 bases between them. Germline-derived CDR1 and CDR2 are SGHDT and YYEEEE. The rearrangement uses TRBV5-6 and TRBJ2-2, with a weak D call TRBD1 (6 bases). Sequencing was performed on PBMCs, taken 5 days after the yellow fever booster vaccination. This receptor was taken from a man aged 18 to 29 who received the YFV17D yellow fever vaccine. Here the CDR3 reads CASSSEKQGAGELFF. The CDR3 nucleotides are TGTGCCAGCAGCTCAGAGAAACAGGGCGCCGGGGAGCTGTTTTTT. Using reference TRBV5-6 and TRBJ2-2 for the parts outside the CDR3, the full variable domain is DAGVTQSPTHLIKTRGQQVTLRCSPKSGHDTVSWYQQALGQGPQFIFQYYEEEERQRGNFPDRFSGHQFPNYSSELNVNALLLGDSALYLCASSSEKQGAGELFFGEGSRLTVL.